This TCR beta chain came from a study of blood T cell repertoires in COVID-19. Trimming took 7 bases from V and 8 from J; bases not matched to a gene: 18. The CDR3 consists of 16 residues. The germline V gene has CDR1 SNHLY and CDR2 FYNNEI. Libraries were prepared by immunoSEQ multiplex PCR; TCRdb keeps only in-frame clonotypes and omits some of them. Of roughly 100,000 clones in the sample, around four fifths were seen once. The chain links TRBV2 to TRBJ2-7, with 9 nucleotides matching TRBD2. The receptor was derived from a man aged 60 to 69 with acute or convalescent COVID-19. Sequencing was performed on peripheral blood. The CDR3 reads CASTELTSGDTTKQYV. As DNA, the CDR3 is TGTGCCAGCACCGAGTTGACTAGCGGAGACACTACGAAGCAGTACGTC.